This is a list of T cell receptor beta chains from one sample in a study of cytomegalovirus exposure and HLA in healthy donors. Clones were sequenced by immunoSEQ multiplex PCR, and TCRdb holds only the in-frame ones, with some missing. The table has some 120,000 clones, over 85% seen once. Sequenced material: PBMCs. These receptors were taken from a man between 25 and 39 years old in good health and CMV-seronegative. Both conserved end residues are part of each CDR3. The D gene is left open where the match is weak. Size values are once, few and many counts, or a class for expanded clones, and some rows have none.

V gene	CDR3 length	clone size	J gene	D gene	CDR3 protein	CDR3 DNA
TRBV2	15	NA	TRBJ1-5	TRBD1	CASRGQVLSNQPQHF	TGTGCCAGCCGAGGACAGGTCCTTAGCAATCAGCCCCAGCATTTT
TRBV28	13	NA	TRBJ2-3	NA	CASNRDSTDTQYF	TGTGCCAGCAACAGGGACAGCACAGATACGCAGTATTTT
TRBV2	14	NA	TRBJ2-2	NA	CASSETFRAGELFF	TGTGCCAGCAGTGAAACCTTTCGCGCCGGGGAGCTGTTTTTT
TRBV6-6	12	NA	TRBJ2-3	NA	CASSSSTDTQYF	TGTGCCAGCAGTAGCAGCACAGATACGCAGTATTTT
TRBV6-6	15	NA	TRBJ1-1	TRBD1	CASSRTGIFDTEAFF	TGTGCCAGCAGTCGGACAGGGATTTTCGACACTGAAGCTTTCTTT
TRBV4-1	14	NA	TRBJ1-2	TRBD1	CASSRGTASYGYTF	TGCGCCAGCAGCCGCGGGACAGCTTCCTATGGCTACACCTTC
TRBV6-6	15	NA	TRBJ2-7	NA	CASSEGLGSSYEQYF	TGTGCCAGCAGCGAAGGACTGGGAAGCTCCTACGAGCAGTACTTC
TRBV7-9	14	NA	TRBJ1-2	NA	CASSYGDLGSGYTF	TGTGCCAGCAGCTACGGGGACTTGGGGAGTGGGTACACCTTC
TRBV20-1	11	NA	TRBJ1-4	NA	CSARGREKLFF	TGCAGTGCTAGAGGGAGAGAAAAACTGTTTTTT
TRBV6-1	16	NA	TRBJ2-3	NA	CASSEEGGGLRDTQYF	TGTGCCAGCAGTGAAGAGGGCGGGGGCCTACGAGATACGCAGTATTTT
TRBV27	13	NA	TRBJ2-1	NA	CASSLSTGNEQFF	TGTGCCAGCAGTTTATCTACAGGCAATGAGCAGTTCTTC
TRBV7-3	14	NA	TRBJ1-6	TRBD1	CASSPADRNSPLHF	TGTGCCAGCAGCCCCGCGGACAGGAATTCACCCCTCCACTTT
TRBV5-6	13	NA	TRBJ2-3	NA	CASSFRDTDTQYF	TGTGCCAGCAGCTTCCGGGACACAGATACGCAGTATTTT
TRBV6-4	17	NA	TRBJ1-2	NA	CASSDNFQGRRNYGYTF	TGTGCCAGCAGCGATAACTTCCAGGGGAGAAGAAACTATGGCTACACCTTC
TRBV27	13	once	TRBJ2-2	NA	CASSLREHGELFF	TGTGCCAGCAGTTTGCGGGAACACGGGGAGCTGTTTTTT
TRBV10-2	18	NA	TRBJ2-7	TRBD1	CASSESIILRQGADEQYF	TGCGCCAGCAGTGAGTCTATTATCCTTCGACAGGGGGCCGACGAGCAGTACTTC
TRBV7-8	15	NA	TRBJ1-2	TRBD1	CASSLGTGGAYGYTF	TGTGCCAGCAGCCTCGGGACAGGGGGCGCTTATGGCTACACCTTC
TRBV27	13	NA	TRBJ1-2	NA	CASSFSGLDGYTF	TGTGCCAGCAGTTTCTCAGGGCTCGATGGCTACACCTTC
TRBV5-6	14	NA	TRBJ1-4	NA	CASSLTALDEKLFF	TGTGCCAGCAGCTTGACGGCCCTAGATGAAAAACTGTTTTTT
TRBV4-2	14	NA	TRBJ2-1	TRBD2	CASSQGLAGAGGFF	TGTGCCAGCAGCCAAGGTCTAGCGGGGGCCGGGGGGTTCTTC
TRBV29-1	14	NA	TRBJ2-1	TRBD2	CSVRTSGIYNEQFF	TGCAGCGTCCGGACTAGCGGGATCTACAATGAGCAGTTCTTC
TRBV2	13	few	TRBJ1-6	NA	CASSPGQNSPLHF	TGTGCCAGCAGCCCGGGTCAAAATTCACCCCTCCACTTT
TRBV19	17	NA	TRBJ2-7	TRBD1	CASSTGTGVYSSYEQYF	TGTGCCAGTAGTACCGGGACAGGCGTTTACAGCTCCTACGAGCAGTACTTC
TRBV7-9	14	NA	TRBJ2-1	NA	CASSLGQSIGEQFF	TGTGCCAGCAGCTTAGGACAGTCTATTGGGGAGCAGTTCTTC
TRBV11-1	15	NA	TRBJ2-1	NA	CASTQSSAPYNEQFF	TGTGCCAGCACCCAGAGTAGCGCTCCCTACAATGAGCAGTTCTTC
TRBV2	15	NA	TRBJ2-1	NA	CASSEDRSSYNEQFF	TGTGCCAGCAGTGAAGACAGAAGCTCCTACAATGAGCAGTTCTTC
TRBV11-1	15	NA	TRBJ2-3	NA	CASSLTGSSTDTQYF	TGTGCCAGCAGCTTAACGGGATCTAGCACAGATACGCAGTATTTT
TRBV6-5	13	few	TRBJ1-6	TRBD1	CASRRQGGSPLHF	TGTGCCAGTCGACGACAGGGCGGTTCACCCCTCCACTTT
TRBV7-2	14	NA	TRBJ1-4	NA	CASSLDSLRGKLFF	TGTGCCAGCAGCTTAGACAGTCTAAGGGGGAAACTGTTTTTT
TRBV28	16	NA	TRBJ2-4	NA	CASRAPGLSKRNIQYF	TGTGCCAGCAGAGCTCCGGGACTGTCGAAGAGGAACATTCAGTACTTC
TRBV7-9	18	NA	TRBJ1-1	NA	CASSSPSGRAKLSTEAFF	TGTGCCAGCAGTTCACCCTCGGGCAGGGCGAAGTTAAGCACTGAAGCTTTCTTT
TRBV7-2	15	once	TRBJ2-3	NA	CASSLVGGPTDTQYF	TGTGCCAGCAGCTTAGTCGGGGGGCCGACAGATACGCAGTATTTT
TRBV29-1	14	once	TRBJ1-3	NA	CSVGGWGAGNTIYF	TGCAGCGTTGGAGGATGGGGGGCTGGAAACACCATATATTTT
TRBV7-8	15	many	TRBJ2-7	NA	CASSSLQGPSYEQYF	TGTGCCAGCAGCTCCTTACAGGGTCCCTCCTACGAGCAGTACTTC
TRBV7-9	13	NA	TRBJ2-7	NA	CASSLSGSYEQYF	TGTGCCAGCAGCTTAAGCGGCTCCTACGAGCAGTACTTC
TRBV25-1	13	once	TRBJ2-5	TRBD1	CASSGQGVGTQYF	TGTGCCAGCAGCGGACAGGGGGTGGGGACCCAGTACTTC
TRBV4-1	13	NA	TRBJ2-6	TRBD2	CASRGAGANVLTF	TGCGCCTCCCGGGGGGCTGGGGCCAACGTCCTGACTTTC
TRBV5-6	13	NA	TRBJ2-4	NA	CASSLGQKNIQYF	TGTGCCAGCAGCTTGGGGCAGAAAAACATTCAGTACTTC
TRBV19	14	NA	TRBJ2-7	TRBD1	CASSMGQSSYEQYF	TGTGCCAGTAGTATGGGACAGTCCTCCTACGAGCAGTACTTC
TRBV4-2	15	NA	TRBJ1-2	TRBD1	CASSPMPQGNYGYTF	TGTGCCAGCAGCCCTATGCCACAGGGGAACTATGGCTACACCTTC
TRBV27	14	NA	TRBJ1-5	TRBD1	CASTTGGPNQPQHF	TGTGCCAGTACTACAGGGGGCCCGAATCAGCCCCAGCATTTT
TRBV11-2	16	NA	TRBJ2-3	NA	CASSLVAGRSTDTQYF	TGTGCCAGCAGCTTAGTGGCGGGACGTAGCACAGATACGCAGTATTTT
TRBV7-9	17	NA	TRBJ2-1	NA	CASSYTRLGGRYNEQFF	TGTGCCAGCAGCTACACGAGATTGGGGGGAAGATACAATGAGCAGTTCTTC
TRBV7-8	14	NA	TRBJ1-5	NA	CASSYDSSNQPQHF	TGTGCCAGCAGTTATGACAGTAGCAATCAGCCCCAGCATTTT
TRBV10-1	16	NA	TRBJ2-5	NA	CASSELGEAGQETQYF	TGCGCCAGCAGTGAACTTGGGGAAGCGGGCCAAGAGACCCAGTACTTC
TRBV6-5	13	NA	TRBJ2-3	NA	CASGQFHTDTQYF	TGTGCCAGCGGACAGTTCCATACAGATACGCAGTATTTT